These 26 T cell receptor beta chains originate from one sample sequenced in a study of cytomegalovirus exposure and HLA in healthy donors. 13 Jbeta primers and 60 Vbeta primers were used for the PCR. The repertoire was sequenced with immunoSEQ multiplex PCR; TCRdb's copy has only in-frame clones and lacks some. The data contain about 200,000 clones, approximately 78% of them singletons. Source material: PBMCs. These TCRs come from a woman in her forties in good health and CMV-seronegative.

This chain links TRBV19 with TRBJ1-2; no firm D call. The CDR3 runs to 13 residues. Per germline, CDR1 LNHDA and CDR2 SQIVND (reference sequence). Trimming removed 6 bases at V and 1 base at J, with 9 bases between. The CDR3 DNA reads as TGTGCCAGTAGCTTTACAGTTAACTATGGCTACACCTTC. It yields the protein CASSFTVNYGYTF.

For this clone: The germline gene is not matched at one end of the junction; a read error may be the cause. The V gene is TRBV7-9, the J gene TRBJ2-7; 9 bases fit TRBD1. CDR3 length: 14 residues. The germline V gene encodes CDR1 SEHNR and CDR2 FQNEAQ (reference sequence). For the CDR3, the DNA is TGTTCCAGCAGCCCTCGGACAGGGGTCTACGAGCAGTACTTC. This gives the protein CSSSPRTGVYEQYF. Supplemented by reference TRBV7-9 and TRBJ2-7, the full variable domain reads DTGVSQNPRHKITKRGQNVTFRCDPISEHNRLYWYRQTLGQGPEFLTYFQNEAQLEKSRLLSDRFSAERPKGSFSTLEIQRTEQGDSAMYLCSSSPRTGVYEQYFGPGTRLTVT.

This chain uses TRBV29-1 with TRBJ2-1; 9 bases are a match to TRBD2. Trimming cost V 4 bases and J 3 bases; bases outside gene matches: 7. From germline, CDR1 is SQVTM and CDR2 ANQGSEA. CDR3 length: 15 residues. CDR3 loop: CSVAGGSGSYNEQFF. DNA for the CDR3: TGCAGCGTTGCGGGTGGTAGCGGGAGCTACAATGAGCAGTTCTTC.

This clone is a singleton in its sample. V usage is TRBV27 and J usage is TRBJ1-1, with 8 positions matching TRBD1. The CDR3 has 14 amino acids. V trimming: 2 bases; J trimming: 4 bases; junction bases outside the gene matches: 3. Per the germline V gene, CDR1 is MNHEY and CDR2 is SMNVEV (reference sequence). The CDR3 spells CASSLAGGITEAFF. The CDR3 DNA sequence: TGTGCCAGCAGTTTAGCAGGGGGCATCACTGAAGCTTTCTTT.

The chain employs TRBV25-1 and TRBJ2-7; possibly TRBD1 for D (5 bases). The CDR3 length is 14 residues. Germline lookup yields CDR1 MGHDK and CDR2 SYGVNS. V lost 5 bases and J lost 6, with 17 bases in between. CDR3 bases: TGTGCCAGCAGTAATTGGGGCACCCTGGCCGAGCAGTACTTC. It is translated as CASSNWGTLAEQYF.

Notes on this clone: The limits of the CDR3 on the DNA are not certain, so only TCRdb's listed CDR3 is given. The chain links TRBV9 to TRBJ2-1; the DNA was not used to check the table's D call, TRBD1. Inclusive of both ends, the CDR3 amounts to 15 amino acids. Germline assignment: CDR1 SGDLS and CDR2 YYNGEE. Here the CDR3 reads CASTLWGQGSNEQLF.

Note on this clone: One end of the junction does not line up with germline, which may come from a read error. The rearrangement links TRBV7-9 to TRBJ2-7; TRBD2 matches at 7 bases. CDR3 length equals 12 residues. Germline CDR1 reads SEHNR; CDR2 reads FQNEAQ (reference sequence). The CDR3 here is CASSLAEGEQYF. Here the CDR3 DNA reads TGTGCCAGCAGCCTAGCGGAGGGCGAGCAGTACTTC. Combining the CDR3 with reference TRBV7-9 and TRBJ2-7 gives the whole variable domain DTGVSQNPRHKITKRGQNVTFRCDPISEHNRLYWYRQTLGQGPEFLTYFQNEAQLEKSRLLSDRFSAERPKGSFSTLEIQRTEQGDSAMYLCASSLAEGEQYFGPGTRLTVT.

The chain has TRBV6-5 and TRBJ1-1; 9 bases fit TRBD1. Germline V CDR1 and CDR2: MNHEY, SVGAGI. CDR3 length: 13 amino acids. The J segment lost 5 bases and the V segment lost 7 bases, leaving 5 bases of the junction unmatched. The CDR3 region is CASIMTGGTEAFF. The CDR3 region has the DNA TGTGCCAGCATTATGACAGGGGGGACTGAAGCTTTCTTT.

The count of this clone is one. The chain couples TRBV6-5 to TRBJ1-3, with 9 bases matching TRBD1. The CDR3 consists of 15 residues. Losses at the gene ends were 6 bases for V and 2 bases for J; bases not matched to a gene: 5. Looked up from germline, CDR1 is MNHEY and CDR2 is SVGAGI. CDR3 sequence (DNA): TGTGCCAGCAGACTGGGACAGGGTGCTGGAAACACCATATATTTT. Encoded protein: CASRLGQGAGNTIYF.

The gene calls are TRBV7-8 and TRBJ1-4, with D unclear. The CDR3 sequence is 13 residues long. The V and J ends lost 5 bases and 8 bases respectively, with 12 bases between them. CDR1 SGHVS and CDR2 FQNEAQ come from the germline V gene. The CDR3 DNA is TGTGCCAGCAGCACGGGGTTTCGAGAAAAACTGTTTTTT. Protein: CASSTGFREKLFF.

The chain carries TRBV29-1 and TRBJ2-3; weak D call: TRBD1 (5 bases). The CDR3 extends over 13 amino acids. Germline loops: CDR1 SQVTM, CDR2 ANQGSEA. V was clipped by 6 bases and J by 5 bases, with 15 bases between them. For the CDR3, the DNA is TGCAGCGTCCTCATCGACAGTTTAGATACGCAGTATTTT. Translated, it gives CSVLIDSLDTQYF.

The chain couples TRBV6-1 to TRBJ1-2; D gene ambiguous. CDR1 is MNHNS and CDR2 is SASEGT in the germline V gene. This CDR3 is built from 15 residues. V was pared by 2 bases and J by 4 bases, with 14 bases between. CDR3 region: CASSEPGRGAYGYTF. DNA for the CDR3: TGTGCCAGCAGTGAACCGGGTCGAGGTGCCTATGGCTACACCTTC.

This clone was counted once. The chain has TRBV6-6 and TRBJ2-5; 8 bases line up with TRBD1. V shed 5 bases and J 4 bases; nucleotides not matched to a gene: 12. The CDR3 has 16 residues. Germline-derived CDR1 and CDR2 are MNHNY and SVGAGI (reference sequence). This CDR3 reads CASSKVQTGEGETQYF. In DNA form, the CDR3 reads TGTGCCAGCAGTAAAGTCCAGACAGGGGAAGGAGAGACCCAGTACTTC.

DNA of the CDR3: TGTGCCAGCGGCGGACAGGGGGCGGGTGGCTACACCTTC. Translation gives CASGGQGAGGYTF. This chain uses TRBV28 with TRBJ1-2; 11 nucleotides agree with TRBD1. CDR1 is MDHEN and CDR2 is SYDVKM in the germline V gene. V shed 8 bases, J shed 7 bases, and the junction held 6 bases outside the gene matches. The CDR3 sequence is 13 residues long.

This sequence joins TRBV7-8 and TRBJ1-4; TRBD1 agrees at 7 bases. The CDR3 has 15 amino acids. After removal of 5 bases from V and 0 bases from J, the junction contained 3 bases not matched to a gene. CDR1 and CDR2 from the germline V gene are SGHVS and FQNEAQ. The CDR3 sequence is CASSHGTATNEKLFF. DNA for the CDR3: TGTGCCAGCAGCCACGGGACAGCAACTAATGAAAAACTGTTTTTT.

V usage is TRBV28 and J usage is TRBJ2-7, with D unclear. Germline V gives CDR1 MDHEN, CDR2 SYDVKM. The CDR3 runs to 13 residues. V lost 3 bases to trimming and J lost 2 bases, with 8 bases between them. The CDR3 DNA reads as TGTGCCAGCAGTTTGACACAAACCTACGAGCAGTACTTC. Translating it yields CASSLTQTYEQYF.

V is TRBV27 and J is TRBJ2-3; TRBD2 matches at 14 bases. After removal of 5 bases from V and 2 bases from J, the junction contained 12 bases not matched to a gene. Germline V lookup: CDR1 MNHEY, CDR2 SMNVEV (reference sequence). This CDR3 has 19 residues. The CDR3 DNA sequence: TGTGCCAGCAGTCCCTGGACTAGCGGGAGGCTCCCGATCACAGATACGCAGTATTTT. Residues: CASSPWTSGRLPITDTQYF.

This clone was seen only once. DNA of the CDR3: TGCAGCGCCCCCGTCCGTGAGAACGATGAGCAGTTCTTC. Translated, it gives CSAPVRENDEQFF. The gene calls are TRBV29-1 and TRBJ2-1, with D unclear. V gave up 7 bases and J gave up 8 bases, with 18 bases separating them. The CDR3 has 13 amino acids. The V gene's germline CDR1 is SQVTM and CDR2 ANQGSEA.

The chain links TRBV7-2 to TRBJ2-1; D is unresolved. V was shortened by 5 bases and J by 3 bases, with 2 bases between the two germline ends. Per germline, CDR1 SGHTA and CDR2 FQGNSA. The CDR3 totals 11 residues. CDR3 sequence reads: CASSRYNEQFF. CDR3 coding DNA: TGTGCCAGCAGCCGCTACAATGAGCAGTTCTTC.

V is TRBV7-8 and J is TRBJ1-4; the D gene is possibly TRBD1 (5 bases). Trimming removed 5 bases at V and 0 bases at J, with 13 bases between. Germline CDR1 reads SGHVS; CDR2 reads FQNEAQ. The CDR3 is 16 amino acids. In DNA form, the CDR3 reads TGTGCCAGCAGCCTAACTGCCAGGGCAACTAATGAAAAACTGTTTTTT. This gives the protein CASSLTARATNEKLFF.

The gene calls are TRBV4-1 and TRBJ2-7; D is possibly TRBD2 (5 bases). Deletions cut 0 bases from V and 0 bases from J, with 12 bases between. Germline V gene sequence: CDR1 MGHRA, CDR2 YSYEKL. CDR3 size: 16 residues. The CDR3 protein is CASSQDETGSSYEQYF. For the CDR3, the DNA is TGCGCCAGCAGCCAAGATGAAACGGGAAGCTCCTACGAGCAGTACTTC.

V gene TRBV10-2 combines with J gene TRBJ1-4; unclear D gene. Germline CDR1 is WSHSY and CDR2 is SAAADI. V lost 0 bases, J lost 4 bases, and 9 bases lay in between. There are 15 residues in the CDR3. The CDR3 DNA sequence: TGCGCCAGCAGTGAGTCGATGCGGTTTAATGAAAAACTGTTTTTT. It codes for CASSESMRFNEKLFF.

A word on this clone: This same CDR3 is encoded by further DNA sequences in the sample. This sequence joins TRBV6-6 and TRBJ1-2; TRBD1 matches at 8 bases. Per germline, CDR1 MNHNY and CDR2 SVGAGI (reference sequence). The CDR3 has 13 amino acids. V lost 6 bases, J lost 3 bases, and 3 bases stayed unmatched. CDR3 DNA: TGTGCCAGCAGCCCGACAGGGGACTATGGCTACACCTTC. This codes for CASSPTGDYGYTF.

The chain is built from TRBV7-3 and TRBJ2-5, with D maybe TRBD1 (5 bases). CDR1 is SGHTA and CDR2 is FQGTGA in the germline V gene. This CDR3 contains 14 residues. V gave up 2 bases and J gave up 13 bases, with 20 bases separating them. For the CDR3, the DNA is TGTGCCAGCAGCTTACATCAGGGAAGTTTGCCCCGGTACTTC. This translates into CASSLHQGSLPRYF. The whole variable domain, remainder taken from reference TRBV7-3 and TRBJ2-5, is GAGVSQTPSNKVTEKGKYVELRCDPISGHTALYWYRQSLGQGPEFLIYFQGTGAADDSGLPNDRFFAVRPEGSVSTLKIQRTERGDSAVYLCASSLHQGSLPRYFGPGTRLLVL.

The V call is TRBV4-1, the J call TRBJ1-1; perhaps TRBD1 as D (6 bases). From germline, CDR1 is MGHRA and CDR2 YSYEKL. V shed 0 bases and J shed 5 bases, with 22 bases lying between them. The CDR3 spans 18 residues. CDR3 residues: CASSQDLSLGGARTEAFF. The CDR3 nucleotides read TGCGCCAGCAGCCAAGATTTATCCCTAGGGGGGGCGCGGACTGAAGCTTTCTTT.

The chain has TRBV28 and TRBJ1-2; D is possibly TRBD1 (5 bases). With 7 bases removed from V and 8 bases from J, the gap between germline ends came to 14 bases. Germline V CDR1 and CDR2: MDHEN, SYDVKM. The CDR3 extends over 12 amino acids. CDR3 protein: CASTTQGYGYTF. Here the CDR3 DNA reads TGTGCCAGCACTACTCAGGGCTACGGCTACACCTTC.